Shown below are 22 T cell receptor beta chains from a single sample sequenced in a study of blood T cells in healthy people across ages. For the second PCR, which ran for about 6 to 11 cycles, a sample-barcoded 5' primer and a J-beta primer mix were used. TCRdb re-called the 5' RACE reads with MiXCR, one entry per CDR3 protein. The sample has more than 800,000 distinct CDR3 sequences, under 35% seen once. Sequenced input: blood. The receptor set was obtained from an elderly woman in good health.

This clonotype was seen only a few times. J is TRBJ2-3 and V is TRBV7-2; 8 bases line up with TRBD2. V trimming: 1 base; J trimming: 6 bases; junction bases outside the gene matches: 9. Per germline, CDR1 SGHTA and CDR2 FQGNSA. The CDR3 runs to 16 residues. The DNA of the CDR3 is TGTGCCAGCAGCTTAGGGGCGGGGGGCCAGGGCGATACGCAGTATTTT. Translating it yields CASSLGAGGQGDTQYF.

A note on this clonotype: Since a much larger clone is just one base distant, this may be a read error. The rearrangement uses TRBV6-5 and TRBJ2-7, with TRBD2 as a possible D gene (5 bases). The germline V and J ends were trimmed by 0 bases and 7 bases, with 16 bases remaining between them. The CDR3 runs to 15 residues. The germline gives CDR1 MNHEY, CDR2 SVGAGI. In DNA form, the CDR3 reads TGTGCCAGCAGTTACTCGAACGGGATGCGGAATGAGCAGTACTTC. Encoded protein: CASSYSNGMRNEQYF.

This clonotype was detected many times. The rearrangement joins TRBV7-2 to TRBJ2-2; D unclear. The V gene's germline CDR1 is SGHTA and CDR2 FQGNSA. V was pared by 2 bases and J by 7 bases, with 5 bases between. The CDR3 is 12 residues long. CDR3 nucleotide sequence: TGTGCCAGCAGCTTAATTGGCGGGGAGCTGTTTTTT. Its translation: CASSLIGGELFF.

Comment on this clonotype: A read error may account for a junction end that differs from germline. J is TRBJ2-4 and V is TRBV6-1; possible D gene TRBD2, 9 bases. CDR1 MNHNS and CDR2 SASEGT come from the germline V gene. This CDR3 comprises 17 residues. This CDR3 reads CASSGAGQGLAKNIRYF. Here the CDR3 DNA reads TGTGCCAGCAGTGGGGCCGGACAGGGACTAGCCAAAAACATTCGGTACTTC.

The J gene is TRBJ1-6, the V gene TRBV20-1, with 9 bases identical to TRBD1. V shed 4 bases, J shed 9 bases, and the junction held 7 bases outside the gene matches. CDR1 is DFQATT and CDR2 is SNEGSKA in the germline V gene (reference sequence). The CDR3 loop spans 14 amino acids. The CDR3 loop is CSAKRQGDGSPLHF. In DNA, the CDR3 is TGCAGTGCTAAAAGACAGGGGGACGGTTCACCCCTCCACTTT.

This clonotype was seen repeatedly, ten times or more. This chain connects TRBV7-2 to TRBJ1-2; D is perhaps TRBD1 (5 bases). CDR1 and CDR2 (germline): SGHTA, FQGNSA. V lost 5 bases and J 1 base, leaving 14 bases between the germline ends. The CDR3 extends over 15 amino acids. The CDR3 reads CASSPGTVVNYGYTF. The CDR3 DNA reads TGTGCCAGCAGCCCTGGGACCGTTGTTAACTATGGCTACACCTTC.

Notes on this clonotype: A much more abundant neighbour one base away suggests this may be a read error. The chain employs TRBV24-1 and TRBJ2-5; 8 bases are a match to TRBD2. Germline trimming cut 3 bases from V and 11 bases from J; bases unmatched to any gene: 10. Germline lookup yields CDR1 KGHDR and CDR2 SFDVKD. This CDR3 is 14 amino acids long. CDR3 in amino acids: CATSDTGGPNEQYF. CDR3 sequence (DNA): TGTGCCACCAGTGATACGGGGGGGCCCAATGAGCAGTACTTC.

A remark on this clonotype: A much larger clone lies a single base off, so this may be a read error. This chain links TRBV20-1 with TRBJ2-1, with 7 bases lining up with TRBD1. This CDR3 is built from 17 residues. Germline CDR1 is DFQATT and CDR2 is SNEGSKA (reference sequence). The CDR3 reads CKPLPLGDRGTYDEQFF. In DNA form, the CDR3 reads TGCAAACCACTCCCTCTTGGGGACAGAGGTACCTACGATGAGCAGTTCTTC.

This clonotype occurred many times. The V gene is TRBV20-1, the J gene TRBJ2-7; TRBD1 agrees at 11 bases. The CDR3 is made up of 15 amino acids. Germline lookup yields CDR1 DFQATT and CDR2 SNEGSKA (reference sequence). With V trimmed by 4 bases and J by 5 bases, 10 bases remained unmatched. The DNA for the CDR3 is TGCAGTGCTAACGACGGACAGGGGGCTCGGCACGAGCAGTACTTC. Translating gives CSANDGQGARHEQYF.

Many counts were recorded for this clonotype. The chain employs TRBV7-2 and TRBJ2-2; D unresolved. Trimming left V 5 bases short and J 5 bases short, with 6 bases between. This CDR3 spans 12 amino acids. Looked up from germline, CDR1 is SGHTA and CDR2 is FQGNSA. The CDR3 region has the DNA TGTGCCAGCAGCCAACAGACCGGGGAGCTGTTTTTT. Protein product: CASSQQTGELFF.

The genes are TRBV7-9 and TRBJ2-2; D not certain. Trimming left V 1 base short and J 7 bases short, with 7 bases between. Germline CDR1 and CDR2: SEHNR and FQNEAQ (reference sequence). The CDR3 totals 13 residues. This CDR3 reads CASSLGPYGELFF. DNA of the CDR3: TGTGCCAGCAGCTTAGGCCCATACGGGGAGCTGTTTTTT.

At least ten counts were recorded for this clonotype. The chain employs TRBV6-1 and TRBJ2-7; no clear D gene. This CDR3 has 13 residues. CDR1 MNHNS and CDR2 SASEGT come from the germline V gene. The ends were cut back, 6 bases at V and 0 bases at J, with 9 bases in the middle. CDR3 sequence: CASRMPSSYEQYF. The CDR3 DNA reads TGTGCCAGCAGAATGCCCAGCTCCTACGAGCAGTACTTC.

Details on this clonotype: It may be a read error: a sequence one base away is much more abundant. The chain recombines TRBV15 with TRBJ1-5; TRBD1 might be the D (6 bases). CDR1 is LNHNV and CDR2 is YYDKDF in the germline V gene (reference sequence). The length of the CDR3 is 16 residues. Trimming stripped 1 base from V and 6 bases from J, with 16 bases between. This chain's CDR3 is CATSRGGRGGSQPQHF. In DNA, the CDR3 is TGTGCCACCAGCAGAGGTGGGAGGGGGGGCAGTCAGCCCCAGCATTTT.

The rearrangement links TRBV7-2 to TRBJ1-1; weak D call: TRBD1 (6 bases). CDR3 size: 14 residues. Germline assignment: CDR1 SGHTA and CDR2 FQGNSA. The V end lost 5 bases, the J end lost 3 bases, and 13 bases lay between the germline ends. CDR3 loop: CASSLRGGYTEAFF. In DNA form, the CDR3 reads TGTGCCAGCAGCCTAAGGGGGGGGTACACTGAAGCTTTCTTT.

V and J are TRBV6-2 or TRBV6-3 and TRBJ2-3, with D perhaps being TRBD1 or TRBD2 (5 bases each). This CDR3 is 16 amino acids long. Trimming took off 2 bases at V and 5 bases at J, with 17 bases between the two ends. From germline, CDR1 is MNHEY and CDR2 SVGEGT. The CDR3 is CASSYGVWGNRDTQYF. DNA for the CDR3: TGTGCCAGCAGTTACGGCGTCTGGGGGAACAGAGATACGCAGTATTTT.

This clonotype was counted ten times or more. The chain joins TRBV27 to TRBJ2-2; D gene ambiguous. The CDR3 contains 11 residues. Germline V gene lookup returns CDR1 MNHEY and CDR2 SMNVEV (reference sequence). V was trimmed by 7 bases and J by 6 bases, leaving 6 bases between them. The CDR3 sequence: CASKSAGELFF. DNA for the CDR3: TGTGCCAGCAAGAGCGCCGGGGAGCTGTTTTTT.

Regarding this clonotype: This may come from a read error, since a much larger clone is one base off. The chain is built from TRBV3-1 and TRBJ2-3; D could derive from TRBD1 or TRBD2 (6 bases each). This CDR3 comprises 17 residues. Germline V lookup: CDR1 LGHDT, CDR2 YNNKEL (reference sequence). The CDR3 here is CASSQRTGAVSTNTQYF. The CDR3 nucleotides read TGTGCCAGCAGCCAAAGGACGGGGGCTGTTAGCACAAATACGCAGTATTTT.

As for this clonotype: A read error is possible here, since a much larger clone lies one base away. The J gene is TRBJ2-7, the V gene TRBV28; weak D call: TRBD2 (6 bases). The germline V gene has CDR1 MDHEN and CDR2 SYDVKM. This CDR3 is built from 12 residues. The CDR3 spells CVSTLGGNEQYF. In DNA form, the CDR3 reads TGTGTCAGCACCCTCGGGGGAAACGAGCAGTACTTC.

To note about this clonotype: Possible read error: a much larger clone is one base away. The chain links TRBV7-2 to TRBJ1-2; no reliable D call. Looked up from germline, CDR1 is SGHTA and CDR2 is FQGNSA. V was trimmed by 2 bases and J by 5 bases, leaving 21 bases between them. There are 17 residues in the CDR3. The CDR3 DNA is TGTGCCAGCAGCTTAACCGAGACAAATGGTCCGCGGTATGGCTACACCTTC. This codes for CASSLTETNGPRYGYTF. The full variable domain, in which reference TRBV7-2 and TRBJ1-2 provide the parts outside the CDR3, is GAGVSQSPSNKVTEKGKDVELRCDPISGHTALYWYRQSLGQGLEFLIYFQGNSAPDKSGLPSDRFSAERTGGSVSTLTIQRTQQEDSAVYLCASSLTETNGPRYGYTFGSGTRLTVV.

This clonotype was observed at least ten times. The chain recombines TRBV20-1 with TRBJ2-7; 12 bases fit TRBD2. CDR3 length equals 14 residues. With 0 bases clipped from V and 4 bases from J, the junction kept 1 base outside the gene matches. Per germline, CDR1 DFQATT and CDR2 SNEGSKA (reference sequence). In nucleotides, the CDR3 is TGCAGTGCTAGAGATCTAGCGGGGGGGTACGAGCAGTACTTC. Translation: CSARDLAGGYEQYF.

This clonotype was observed a single time. This could be a read error, since a much larger clone is one nucleotide away. The rearrangement uses TRBV20-1 and TRBJ1-5; D uncertain. From germline, CDR1 is DFQATT and CDR2 SNEGSKA (reference sequence). This CDR3 contains 13 residues. Trimming shortened V by 1 base and J by 3 bases, and 7 bases separated the two germline ends. Here the CDR3 reads CSARGFANQPQHF. In DNA, the CDR3 is TGCAGTGCTAGAGGTTTCGCCAATCAGCCCCAGCATTTT.

This sequence joins TRBV6-2 or TRBV6-3 and TRBJ2-3, with a weak D call TRBD1 (6 bases). The ends were cut back, 6 bases at V and 1 base at J, with 17 bases in the middle. The CDR3 totals 16 residues. Germline V gene data show CDR1 as MNHEY and CDR2 as SVGEGT. The CDR3 DNA reads as TGTGCCAGCAGGCGGCCAGGGGCTGCTGGCACAGATACGCAGTATTTT. This sequence encodes CASRRPGAAGTDTQYF.